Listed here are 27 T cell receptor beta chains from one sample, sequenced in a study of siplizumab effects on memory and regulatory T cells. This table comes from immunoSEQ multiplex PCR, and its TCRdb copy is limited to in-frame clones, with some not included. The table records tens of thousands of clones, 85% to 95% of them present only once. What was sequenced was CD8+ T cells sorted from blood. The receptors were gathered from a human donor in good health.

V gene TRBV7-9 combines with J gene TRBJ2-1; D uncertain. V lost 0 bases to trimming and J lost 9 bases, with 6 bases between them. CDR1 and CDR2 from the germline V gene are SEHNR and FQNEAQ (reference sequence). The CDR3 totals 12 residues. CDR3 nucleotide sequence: TGTGCCAGCAGCTTAGCGAACGGTGAGCAGTTCTTC. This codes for CASSLANGEQFF. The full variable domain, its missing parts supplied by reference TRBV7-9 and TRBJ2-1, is DTGVSQNPRHKITKRGQNVTFRCDPISEHNRLYWYRQTLGQGPEFLTYFQNEAQLEKSRLLSDRFSAERPKGSFSTLEIQRTEQGDSAMYLCASSLANGEQFFGPGTRLTVL.

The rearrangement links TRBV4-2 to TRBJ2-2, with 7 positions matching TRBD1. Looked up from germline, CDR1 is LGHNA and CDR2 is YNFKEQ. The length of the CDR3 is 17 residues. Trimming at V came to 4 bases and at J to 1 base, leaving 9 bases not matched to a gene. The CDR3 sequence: CASSPPTGTVNTGELFF. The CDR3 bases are TGTGCCAGCAGCCCCCCAACCGGGACAGTGAACACCGGGGAGCTGTTTTTT.

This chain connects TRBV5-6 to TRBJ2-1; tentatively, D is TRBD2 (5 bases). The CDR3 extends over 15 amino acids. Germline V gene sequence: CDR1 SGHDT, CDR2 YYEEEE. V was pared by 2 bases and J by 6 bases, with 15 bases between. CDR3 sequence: CASSFGVFFSNEQFF. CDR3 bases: TGTGCCAGCAGCTTCGGGGTTTTCTTTAGCAATGAGCAGTTCTTC.

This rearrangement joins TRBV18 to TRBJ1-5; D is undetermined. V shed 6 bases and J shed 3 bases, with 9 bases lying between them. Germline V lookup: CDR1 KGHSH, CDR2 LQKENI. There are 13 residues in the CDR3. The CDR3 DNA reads TGTGCCAGCTCCCAGTACCCCAATCAGCCCCAGCATTTT. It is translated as CASSQYPNQPQHF.

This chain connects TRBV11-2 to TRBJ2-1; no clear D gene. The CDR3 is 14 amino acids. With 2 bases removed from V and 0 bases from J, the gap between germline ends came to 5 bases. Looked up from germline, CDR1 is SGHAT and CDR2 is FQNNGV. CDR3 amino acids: CASSLLSSYNEQFF. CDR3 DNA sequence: TGTGCCAGCAGCTTATTGTCCTCCTACAATGAGCAGTTCTTC.

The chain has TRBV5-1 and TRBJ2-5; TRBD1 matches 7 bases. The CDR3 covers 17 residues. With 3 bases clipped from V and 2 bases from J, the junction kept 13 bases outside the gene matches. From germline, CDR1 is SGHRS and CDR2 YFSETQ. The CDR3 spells CASSYIVVQGVQETQYF. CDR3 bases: TGCGCCAGCAGCTACATCGTCGTGCAGGGGGTACAAGAGACCCAGTACTTC.

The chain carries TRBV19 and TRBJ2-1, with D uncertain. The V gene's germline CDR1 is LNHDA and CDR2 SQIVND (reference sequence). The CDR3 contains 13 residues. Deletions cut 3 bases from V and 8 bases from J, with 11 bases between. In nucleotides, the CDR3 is TGTGCCAGTAGTATCAACCTTAACTATGAGCAGTTCTTC. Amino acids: CASSINLNYEQFF.

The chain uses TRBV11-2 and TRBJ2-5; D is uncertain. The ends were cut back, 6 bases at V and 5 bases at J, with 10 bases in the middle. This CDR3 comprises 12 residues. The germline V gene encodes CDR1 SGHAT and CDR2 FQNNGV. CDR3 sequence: CASRGTLETQYF. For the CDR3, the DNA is TGTGCCAGCAGAGGCACCCTGGAGACCCAGTACTTC.

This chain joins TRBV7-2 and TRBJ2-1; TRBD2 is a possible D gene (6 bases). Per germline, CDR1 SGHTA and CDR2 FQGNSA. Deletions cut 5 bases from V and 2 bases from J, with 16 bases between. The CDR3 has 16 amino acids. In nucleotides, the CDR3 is TGTGCCAGCAGCCGAGAATGGAGGGAGCCCTACAATGAGCAGTTCTTC. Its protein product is CASSREWREPYNEQFF.

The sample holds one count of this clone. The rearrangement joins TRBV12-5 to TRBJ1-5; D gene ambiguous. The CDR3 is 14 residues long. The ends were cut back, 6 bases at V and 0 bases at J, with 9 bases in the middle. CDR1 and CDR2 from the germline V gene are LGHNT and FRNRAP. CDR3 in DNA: TGTGCTAGTGGCGAGGGATATAGCAATCAGCCCCAGCATTTT. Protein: CASGEGYSNQPQHF.

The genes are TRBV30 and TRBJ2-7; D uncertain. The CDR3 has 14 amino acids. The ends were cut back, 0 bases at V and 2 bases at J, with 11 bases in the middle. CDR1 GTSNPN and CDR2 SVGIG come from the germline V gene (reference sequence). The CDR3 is CAWSVLPGPYEQYF. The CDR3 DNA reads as TGTGCCTGGAGTGTACTACCAGGTCCCTACGAGCAGTACTTC.

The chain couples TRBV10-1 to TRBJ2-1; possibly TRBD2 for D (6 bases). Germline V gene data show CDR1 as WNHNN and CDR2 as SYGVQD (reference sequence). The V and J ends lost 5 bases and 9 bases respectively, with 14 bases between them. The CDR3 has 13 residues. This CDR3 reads CASSWTIGGEQFF. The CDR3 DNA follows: TGCGCCAGCAGTTGGACTATTGGGGGTGAGCAGTTCTTC.

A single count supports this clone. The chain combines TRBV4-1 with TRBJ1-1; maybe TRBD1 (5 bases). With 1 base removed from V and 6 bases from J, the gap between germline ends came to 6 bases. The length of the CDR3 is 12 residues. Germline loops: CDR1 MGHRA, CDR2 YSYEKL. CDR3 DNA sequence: TGCGCCAGCAGCCAAGGACAGTCTGAAGCTTTCTTT. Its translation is CASSQGQSEAFF.

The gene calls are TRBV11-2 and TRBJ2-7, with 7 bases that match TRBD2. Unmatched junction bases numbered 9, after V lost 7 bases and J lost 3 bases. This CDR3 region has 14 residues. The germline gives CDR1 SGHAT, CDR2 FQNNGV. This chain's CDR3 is CASTQAGEDYEQYF. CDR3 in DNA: TGTGCCAGCACCCAGGCGGGGGAGGACTACGAGCAGTACTTC.

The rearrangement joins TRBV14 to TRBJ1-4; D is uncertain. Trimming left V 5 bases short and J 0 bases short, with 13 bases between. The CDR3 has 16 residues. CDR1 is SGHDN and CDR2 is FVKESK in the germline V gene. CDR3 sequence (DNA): TGTGCCAGCAGCGCCAGGAGTTACGCAACTAATGAAAAACTGTTTTTT. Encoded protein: CASSARSYATNEKLFF. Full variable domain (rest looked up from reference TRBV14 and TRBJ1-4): EAGVTQFPSHSVIEKGQTVTLRCDPISGHDNLYWYRRVMGKEIKFLLHFVKESKQDESGMPNNRFLAERTGGTYSTLKVQPAELEDSGVYFCASSARSYATNEKLFFGSGTQLSVL.

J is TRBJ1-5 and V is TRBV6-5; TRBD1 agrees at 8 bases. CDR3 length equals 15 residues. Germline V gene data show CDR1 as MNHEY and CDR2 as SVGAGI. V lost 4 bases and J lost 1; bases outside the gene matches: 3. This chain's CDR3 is CASSSRQGSNQPQHF. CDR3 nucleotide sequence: TGTGCCAGCAGTTCCCGACAGGGGAGCAATCAGCCCCAGCATTTT.

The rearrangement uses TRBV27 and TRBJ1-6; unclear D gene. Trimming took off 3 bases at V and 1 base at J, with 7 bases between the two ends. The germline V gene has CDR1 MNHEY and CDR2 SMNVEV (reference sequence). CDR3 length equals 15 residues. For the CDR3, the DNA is TGTGCCAGCAGTTTGGCTAGGTCCTATAATTCACCCCTCCACTTT. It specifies CASSLARSYNSPLHF.

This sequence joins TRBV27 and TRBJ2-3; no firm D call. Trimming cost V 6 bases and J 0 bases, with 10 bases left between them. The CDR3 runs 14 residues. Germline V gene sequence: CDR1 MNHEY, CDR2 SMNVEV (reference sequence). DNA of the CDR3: TGTGCCAGCAGGTCCTTGGGTAGCACAGATACGCAGTATTTT. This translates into CASRSLGSTDTQYF.

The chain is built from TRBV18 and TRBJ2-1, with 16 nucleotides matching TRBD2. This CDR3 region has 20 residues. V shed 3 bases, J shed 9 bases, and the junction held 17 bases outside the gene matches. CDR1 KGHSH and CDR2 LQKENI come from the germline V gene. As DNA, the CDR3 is TGTGCCAGCTCACCGATAGTGGGACTAGCGGGAGGGCCTGACTTTGCTGAGCAGTTCTTC. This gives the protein CASSPIVGLAGGPDFAEQFF.

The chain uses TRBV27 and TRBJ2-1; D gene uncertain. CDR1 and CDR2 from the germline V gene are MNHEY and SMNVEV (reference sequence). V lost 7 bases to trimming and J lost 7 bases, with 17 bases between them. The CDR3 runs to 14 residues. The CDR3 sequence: CASTNQPLSNEQFF. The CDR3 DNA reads TGTGCCAGCACAAATCAACCGTTGTCGAATGAGCAGTTCTTC.

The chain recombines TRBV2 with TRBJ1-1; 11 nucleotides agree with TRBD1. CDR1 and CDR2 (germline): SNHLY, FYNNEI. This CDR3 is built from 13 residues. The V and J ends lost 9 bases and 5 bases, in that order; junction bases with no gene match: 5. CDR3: CASPGTGGTEAFF. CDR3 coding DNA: TGTGCCAGTCCCGGGACAGGGGGGACTGAAGCTTTCTTT.

This CDR3 reads CASSRTGNTEAFF. The CDR3 DNA reads as TGTGCCAGTAGTCGGACAGGGAACACTGAAGCTTTCTTT. The chain has TRBV19 and TRBJ1-1, with 7 positions matching TRBD1. Germline CDR1 LNHDA, CDR2 SQIVND (reference sequence). V shed 5 bases and J 1 base; nucleotides not matched to a gene: 1. CDR3 length: 13 residues.

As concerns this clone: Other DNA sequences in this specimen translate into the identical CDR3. The CDR3 reads CASSVGGNSNQPQHF. CDR3 sequence (DNA): TGTGCCAGCAGCGTAGGGGGTAATAGCAATCAGCCCCAGCATTTT. This chain joins TRBV9 and TRBJ1-5; no clear D. This CDR3 is built from 15 residues. With 0 bases removed from V and 0 bases from J, the gap between germline ends came to 7 bases. CDR1 is SGDLS, CDR2 YYNGEE, per germline.

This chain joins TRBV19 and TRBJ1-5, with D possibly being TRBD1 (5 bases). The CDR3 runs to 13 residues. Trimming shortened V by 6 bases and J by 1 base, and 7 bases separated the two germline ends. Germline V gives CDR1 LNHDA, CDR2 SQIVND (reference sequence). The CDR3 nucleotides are TGTGCCAGTAGAGAGGGGAGCAATCAGCCCCAGCATTTT. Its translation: CASREGSNQPQHF. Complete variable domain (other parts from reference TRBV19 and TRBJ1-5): DGGITQSPKYLFRKEGQNVTLSCEQNLNHDAMYWYRQDPGQGLRLIYYSQIVNDFQKGDIAEGYSVSREKKESFPLTVTSAQKNPTAFYLCASREGSNQPQHFGDGTRLSIL.

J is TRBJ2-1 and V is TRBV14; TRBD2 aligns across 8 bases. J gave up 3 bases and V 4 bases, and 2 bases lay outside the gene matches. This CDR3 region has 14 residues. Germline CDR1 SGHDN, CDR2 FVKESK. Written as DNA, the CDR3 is TGTGCCAGCAGCCCCGGGAGGGGCTACAATGAGCAGTTCTTC. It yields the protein CASSPGRGYNEQFF.

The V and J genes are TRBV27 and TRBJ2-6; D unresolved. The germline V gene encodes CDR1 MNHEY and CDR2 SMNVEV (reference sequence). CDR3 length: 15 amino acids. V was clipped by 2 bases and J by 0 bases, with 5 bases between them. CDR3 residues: CASSLPGSGANVLTF. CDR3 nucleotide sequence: TGTGCCAGCAGTTTACCGGGCTCTGGGGCCAACGTCCTGACTTTC.

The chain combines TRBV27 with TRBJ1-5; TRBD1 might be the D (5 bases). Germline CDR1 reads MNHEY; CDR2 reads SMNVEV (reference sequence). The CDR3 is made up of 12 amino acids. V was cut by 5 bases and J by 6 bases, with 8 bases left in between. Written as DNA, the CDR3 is TGTGCCAGCAGTGCCGGGGGTCAGCCCCAGCATTTT. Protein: CASSAGGQPQHF.